This entry features one T cell receptor (beta chain) sequence. TCRdb's table, derived via immunoSEQ multiplex PCR, lists solely in-frame clones and lacks some. The data hold under 30,000 clones, with 96% observed a single time. Germline V lookup: CDR1 SNHLY, CDR2 FYNNEI. The CDR3 contains 16 residues. Trimming left V 7 bases short and J 3 bases short, with 19 bases between. This entry is derived from a study of monozygotic twins with cystic fibrosis. Sequences were obtained from blood. The TCR was taken from a girl aged 2-10 years with cystic fibrosis. This rearrangement joins TRBV2 to TRBJ1-5, with D perhaps matching TRBD1 (6 bases). CDR3 sequence (DNA): TGTGCCAGCAATCGTGAGGGGGTGGGGGTCAATCAGCCCCAGCATTTT. This gives the protein CASNREGVGVNQPQHF.